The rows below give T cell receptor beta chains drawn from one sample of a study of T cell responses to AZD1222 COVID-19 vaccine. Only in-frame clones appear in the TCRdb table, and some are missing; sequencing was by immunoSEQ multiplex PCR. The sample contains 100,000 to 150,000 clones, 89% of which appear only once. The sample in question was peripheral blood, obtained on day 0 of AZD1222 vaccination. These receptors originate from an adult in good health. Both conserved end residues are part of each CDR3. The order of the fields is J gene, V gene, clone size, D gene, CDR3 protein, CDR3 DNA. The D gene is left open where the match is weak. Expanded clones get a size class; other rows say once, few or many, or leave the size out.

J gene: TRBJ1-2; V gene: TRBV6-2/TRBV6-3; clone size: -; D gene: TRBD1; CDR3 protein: CASSWWQGDYGYTF; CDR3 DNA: TGTGCCAGCAGTTGGTGGCAGGGGGACTATGGCTACACCTTC
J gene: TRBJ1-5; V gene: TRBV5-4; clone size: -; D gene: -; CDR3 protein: CASSHLPGDQPQHF; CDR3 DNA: TGTGCCAGCAGTCACCTACCAGGGGATCAGCCCCAGCATTTT
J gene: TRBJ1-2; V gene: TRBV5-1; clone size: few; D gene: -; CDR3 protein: CASSNEQGQTIFF; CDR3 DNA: TGCGCCAGCAGCAATGAGCAGGGGCAGACAATTTTCTTC
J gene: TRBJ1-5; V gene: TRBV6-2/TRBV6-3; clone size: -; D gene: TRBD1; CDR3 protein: CASSYGTEDQPQHF; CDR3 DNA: TGTGCCAGCAGTTATGGGACAGAAGATCAGCCCCAGCATTTT
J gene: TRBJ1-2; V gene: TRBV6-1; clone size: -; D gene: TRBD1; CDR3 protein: CASSESWDRKGYYGYTF; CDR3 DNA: TGTGCCAGCAGTGAAAGTTGGGACAGAAAGGGGTACTATGGCTACACCTTC
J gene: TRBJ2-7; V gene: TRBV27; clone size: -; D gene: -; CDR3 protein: CASRGPNAYEQYF; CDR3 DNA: TGTGCCAGCAGGGGCCCGAACGCTTACGAGCAGTACTTC
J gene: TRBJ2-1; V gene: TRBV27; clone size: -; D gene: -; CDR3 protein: CASTRTEYNEQFF; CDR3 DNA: TGTGCCAGCACACGGACAGAATACAATGAGCAGTTCTTC
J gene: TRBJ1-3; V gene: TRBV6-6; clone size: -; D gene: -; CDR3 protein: CASSYSRVSGNTIYF; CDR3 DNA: TGTGCCAGCAGTTACTCCAGGGTCTCTGGAAACACCATATATTTT
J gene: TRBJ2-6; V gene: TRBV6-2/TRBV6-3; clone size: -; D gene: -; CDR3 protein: CASSRLSGANVLTF; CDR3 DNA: TGTGCCAGCAGTCGCCTATCCGGGGCCAACGTCCTGACTTTC
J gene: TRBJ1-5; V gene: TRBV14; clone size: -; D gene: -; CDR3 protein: CASSQTNQPQHF; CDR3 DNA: TGTGCCAGCAGCCAGACGAATCAGCCCCAGCATTTT
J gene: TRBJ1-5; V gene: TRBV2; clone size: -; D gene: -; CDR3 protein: CASSEEGYSNQPQHF; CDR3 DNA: TGTGCCAGCAGTGAGGAGGGCTATAGCAATCAGCCCCAGCATTTT
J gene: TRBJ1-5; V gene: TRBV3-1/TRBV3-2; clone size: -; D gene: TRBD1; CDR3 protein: CASSQGQGGSQPQHF; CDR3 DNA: TGTGCCAGCAGCCAAGGACAGGGAGGTAGTCAGCCCCAGCATTTT
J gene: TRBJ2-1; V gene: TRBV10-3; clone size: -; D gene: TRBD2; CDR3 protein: CAIRPWTSSSSYNEQFF; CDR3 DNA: TGTGCCATCAGGCCATGGACTAGCTCGAGCTCCTACAATGAGCAGTTCTTC
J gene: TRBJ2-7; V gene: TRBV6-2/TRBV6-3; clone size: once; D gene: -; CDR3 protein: CASSYSHGYEQYF; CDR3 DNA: TGTGCCAGCAGTTACTCGCACGGCTACGAGCAGTACTTC